This T cell receptor (beta chain) was documented in a study of T cell repertoires in cytomegalovirus infection. Study overall: Recently identified HLA-C-restricted CMV epitopes and well-studied HLA-B-restricted CMV epitopes were used by the study. Matching HLA type and CMV infection were both indicated by public TCR beta signatures. Broader study findings: Ex vivo, HLA-C-restricted CMV-specific TCR beta clonotypes prevailed over the rest of the response. Of the TCR beta families, the public ones yielded a cumulative frequency that identified carriers of CMV plus the relevant HLA.

In TCRdb, the reads were re-called with MiXCR into one record per CDR3 protein. The data hold about 900,000 distinct CDR3 sequences, with less than 40% observed a single time. As regards this clonotype: Its antigen is currently unknown.

V lost 2 bases, J lost 4 bases, and 12 bases lay in between. The CDR3 is 16 amino acids. Germline CDR1 SGHDN, CDR2 FVKESK. V is TRBV14 and J is TRBJ1-6; D not resolved. The clonotype originates from a human donor in good health (CMV status not recorded). Some clones in this sample may be carry-over from other donors' samples. Sequences were derived from cultured CD8+ T cells from PBMCs, sampled from culture after CMV antigen stimulation. As DNA, the CDR3 is TGTGCCAGCAGCCAAACCCGGACGGGATATAATTCACCCCTCCACTTT. It specifies CASSQTRTGYNSPLHF.